This T cell receptor beta chain was obtained from a study of technical replicates of blood from several donors. The CDR3 covers 18 residues. The data were produced by immunoSEQ multiplex PCR, yet TCRdb's version contains in-frame clones alone and is incomplete. Of more than 65,000 clones listed, just under 95% were seen once; the top ten hold about 0.37%. The sequenced sample consisted of T cells isolated from PBMCs. V gene TRBV21-1 combines with J gene TRBJ2-7; the table gives TRBD1 as D, unverified against the DNA. TRBV21-1 is annotated as a pseudogene. The TCR sequence derives from a human donor in good health. CDR3 in DNA: TGTGCCAGCAGCAGCCTTAGGGCGGTCGGGACAGTTTCCTACGAGCAGTACTTC. Translating gives CASSSLRAVGTVSYEQYF.